This T cell receptor (beta chain) came from a study of blood T cell repertoires in COVID-19 (dated by TCRdb to 2019 to 2021). In the study overall: The collaborator samples originated in the United States, Italy and Spain and spanned the acute and convalescent phases of COVID-19. The material from the prospective study consisted of cDNA or gDNA derived from T cells, B-cell-depleted T cells, or PBMCs. Deeply sampled blood TCRbeta repertoires from subjects exposed to, actively infected with, or recovered from COVID-19 were included in the dataset. The repertoires were released in a freely available public database meant as a resource for research on the immune response to SARS-CoV-2. The samples were drawn from the first 160 participants of the ongoing ImmuneRACE study and from over 950 subjects provided by 6 global collaborators. Nearly every sample came with metadata listing a de-identified subject ID, COVID-19 status, age in years and sex. Where available, HLA class I and class II types were taken from metadata supplied by the sample provider and were not determined by assay-based typing. The full study reports these points: Clinical and demographic metadata were provided uncurated, with the amount varying by source and participant.

One collaborating source in Seattle enrolled patients while the patients were actively infected and followed the patients over time throughout the course of disease. Each collaborating institution followed its own protocols to collect whole blood in K2EDTA tubes. For TCRbeta analysis, collaborator samples were shipped as frozen whole blood, as isolated PBMCs, or as DNA extracted from either sample type. Concerning this clone itself: What antigen it recognizes has not been identified. Base qualities are missing; no much larger clone stands one base away.

TCRbeta CDR3 regions were amplified from genomic DNA using the immunoSEQ Assay, a bias-controlled multiplex PCR. The paper's processing steps were these. The number of nucleated cells in each sample was estimated by amplification of reference gene primers within the assay. To quantify the absolute abundance of each unique TCRbeta CDR3 rearrangement, sequence reads were collapsed and filtered. For each sample, productive Simpson clonality was calculated as the square root of Simpson's diversity index across productive rearrangements. TCRdb obtained this table from immuneACCESS and retained in-frame rearrangements with V and J assigned. These tables miss some clones; where compared with another copy, unresolved V genes account for less than half of the shortfall, and the remainder is unexplained. The V and J calls and the clone size are those of that table, but D and trimming were determined from the DNA. The sample contains about 260,000 clones, 88% of them found a single time. Together, the top ten hold 10% to 13% of the sample.

The CDR3 has 14 amino acids, counting the end cysteine and phenylalanine. Left in the record is the CDR3 DNA by itself, 42 bases read in frame from the first base. Via the germline V gene, CDR1 is SGHTA and CDR2 FQGTGA. The junction shows trimming of 4 bases on V and 2 bases on J, and the gene matches do not reach 1 base of it. In this chain, TRBV7-3 is recombined with TRBJ2-1, with TRBD2 identical over 8 junction bases. Sequencing input: peripheral blood. This clonotype was sampled from a woman between 65 and 79 years old with COVID-19, enrolled during active disease. For the CDR3, the sequence is CASSSTSAYNEQFF. The sequenced DNA is TGTGCCAGCAGCTCGACTAGCGCCTACAATGAGCAGTTCTTC.